A single sample gave rise to the 31 T cell receptor beta chains below, sequenced in a study of T cell responses to AZD1222 COVID-19 vaccine (dated by TCRdb to 2020 to 2022). Per the publication, the time point label means: baseline before first vaccination. The method behind the library was the immunoSEQ multiplex PCR assay. Sourced from immuneACCESS, this table was stored by TCRdb with only in-frame sequences that have V and J called. A share of the clones is absent; for the studies checked, an unresolved V gene accounts for under half, and the remainder has no known explanation. This sample comprises 90,000 to 150,000 clones, about 90% of them detected only once. The ten top clones hold around 8% of the sample. This specimen consisted of peripheral blood, obtained on day 0 of AZD1222 vaccination. The receptors originated from an adult in good health.

This clone was found once. The chain carries TRBV27 and TRBJ1-2; a possible D gene is TRBD1 (6 bases). Per the germline V gene, CDR1 is MNHEY and CDR2 is SMNVEV (reference sequence). The CDR3 covers 14 residues. Trimming left V 6 bases short and J 4 bases short, with 15 bases between. The CDR3: CASRADRRTYGYTF. The CDR3 DNA reads as TGTGCCAGCAGGGCAGACAGGCGCACCTATGGCTACACCTTC.

In nucleotides, the CDR3 is TGTGCCAGCAGCTTGTATGGAAACACCATATATTTT. Its protein is CASSLYGNTIYF. The rearrangement uses TRBV5-4 and TRBJ1-3; D gene unclear. V lost 1 base and J lost 3, with 2 bases in between. The CDR3 spans 12 residues. CDR1 is SGHNT and CDR2 is YYREEE in the germline V gene (reference sequence). The variable domain in full, with the rest retrieved from reference TRBV5-4 and TRBJ1-3, is ETGVTQSPTHLIKTRGQQVTLRCSSQSGHNTVSWYQQALGQGPQFIFQYYREEENGRGNFPPRFSGLQFPNYSSELNVNALELDDSALYLCASSLYGNTIYFGEGSWLTVV.

This clone was counted only a few times. This chain connects TRBV15 to TRBJ2-3; 16 bases agree with TRBD2. CDR3 length equals 18 residues. CDR1 and CDR2 (germline): LNHNV, YYDKDF (reference sequence). The V segment lost 3 bases and the J segment 4 bases; nucleotides outside the gene matches: 7. The CDR3 nucleotides read TGTGCCACCAGCAGCCCGGGACTAGCGGGAGGGAAAGCAGATACGCAGTATTTT. Encoded protein: CATSSPGLAGGKADTQYF.

This clone has more than one count but fewer than ten. The chain uses TRBV10-1 and TRBJ1-1, with D perhaps matching TRBD1 (5 bases). The germline V gene has CDR1 WNHNN and CDR2 SYGVQD (reference sequence). This CDR3 comprises 12 residues. V dropped 5 bases and J dropped 7 bases, with 11 bases sitting between them. The CDR3 is CASSYSTGEAFF. The CDR3 DNA reads TGCGCCAGCAGTTATTCTACAGGTGAAGCTTTCTTT.

Notes on this clone: Relative to the germline gene, one junction end is altered; a read error may explain this. The sample holds other DNA sequences that translate to the same CDR3. The J gene is TRBJ2-6, the V gene TRBV10-2; D might be TRBD1 (6 bases). Germline V gene data show CDR1 as WSHSY and CDR2 as SAAADI. The CDR3 is 18 residues long. CDR3 sequence reads: CATGEPGTKSSGANVLTF. The CDR3 DNA reads TGCGCCACTGGAGAGCCCGGGACAAAGAGCTCTGGGGCCAACGTCCTGACTTTT.

V is TRBV6-4 and J is TRBJ1-1; D is ambiguous. From germline, CDR1 is MRHNA and CDR2 SNTAGT. The CDR3 is 14 residues long. V was trimmed by 0 bases and J by 6 bases, leaving 11 bases between them. CDR3 in amino acids: CASSDSGRTAEAFF. The DNA of the CDR3 is TGTGCCAGCAGTGACTCCGGGAGAACCGCTGAAGCTTTCTTT.

V is TRBV6-4 and J is TRBJ1-1; a weak D match, TRBD1 (6 bases). V was pared by 3 bases and J by 4 bases, with 9 bases between. The CDR3 loop spans 13 amino acids. Germline CDR1 is MRHNA and CDR2 is SNTAGT. The DNA of the CDR3 is TGTGCCAGCAGTGAGGGGGCTGGCACTGAAGCTTTCTTT. It yields the protein CASSEGAGTEAFF.

The chain links TRBV11-2 to TRBJ2-1; TRBD2 aligns across 11 bases. J was trimmed by 3 bases and V by 5 bases; bases with no gene match: 3. There are 15 residues in the CDR3. Germline-derived CDR1 and CDR2 are SGHAT and FQNNGV. The CDR3 protein is CASSLGLADYNEQFF. In nucleotides, the CDR3 is TGTGCCAGCAGCCTGGGACTAGCGGACTACAATGAGCAGTTCTTC.

The chain couples TRBV28 to TRBJ1-2; tentative D call: TRBD1 (5 bases). The CDR3 is made up of 13 amino acids. Germline V CDR1 and CDR2: MDHEN, SYDVKM. V lost 3 bases to trimming and J lost 4 bases, with 9 bases between them. The CDR3 DNA is TGTGCCAGCAGTTTGGCAGGGATCTATGGCTACACCTTC. Residues: CASSLAGIYGYTF.

The chain links TRBV19 to TRBJ2-6, with 7 positions matching TRBD1. The germline V gene encodes CDR1 LNHDA and CDR2 SQIVND (reference sequence). The J segment lost 0 bases and the V segment lost 3 bases, leaving 14 bases of the junction unmatched. The CDR3 covers 20 residues. The CDR3 DNA reads TGTGCCAGTAGTATTAAAGTTCTTGGGACAGATATCTCTGGGGCCAACGTCCTGACTTTC. This gives the protein CASSIKVLGTDISGANVLTF. Full variable domain (remainder filled in from reference TRBV19 and TRBJ2-6): DGGITQSPKYLFRKEGQNVTLSCEQNLNHDAMYWYRQDPGQGLRLIYYSQIVNDFQKGDIAEGYSVSREKKESFPLTVTSAQKNPTAFYLCASSIKVLGTDISGANVLTFGAGSRLTVL.

This clone was counted a single time. A read error may account for a junction end that differs from germline. The gene calls are TRBV19 and TRBJ1-4; no firm D call. CDR3 size: 16 residues. Germline loops: CDR1 LNHDA, CDR2 SQIVND (reference sequence). The CDR3 sequence is CASSDFLHPGREKLFF. CDR3 nucleotide sequence: TGTGCCAGTAGTGACTTCCTTCACCCCGGCCGTGAAAAACTGTTTTTC.

The chain recombines TRBV12-3 or TRBV12-4 with TRBJ1-1; 8 bases are a match to TRBD1. The length of the CDR3 is 13 residues. Trimming took 5 bases from V and 4 from J; bases not matched to a gene: 3. CDR3 sequence reads: CASSTDRVTEAFF. The CDR3, as DNA: TGTGCCAGCAGTACGGACAGGGTCACTGAAGCTTTCTTT.

The genes are TRBV5-5 and TRBJ1-3; D perhaps matches TRBD1 (6 bases). Germline CDR1 and CDR2: SGHKS and YYEKEE (reference sequence). Trimming cost V 4 bases and J 0 bases, with 14 bases left between them. The CDR3 totals 16 residues. The CDR3 loop is CASSIGQLSSGNTIYF. The CDR3 DNA reads TGTGCCAGCAGCATTGGACAGCTGAGCTCTGGAAACACCATATATTTT.

The chain recombines TRBV5-5 with TRBJ2-5, with 14 nucleotides matching TRBD2. Losses at the gene ends were 0 bases for V and 5 bases for J; bases not matched to a gene: 6. The CDR3 is made up of 17 amino acids. CDR1 is SGHKS and CDR2 is YYEKEE in the germline V gene (reference sequence). CDR3 in amino acids: CASSLVGLAGARETQYF. The DNA for the CDR3 is TGTGCCAGCAGCTTGGTGGGACTAGCGGGGGCGAGGGAGACCCAGTACTTC.

The chain links TRBV2 to TRBJ1-2, with D uncertain. Between the trimmed V and J ends, which lost 4 bases and 2 bases, there was a span of 8 bases. The CDR3 runs to 13 residues. From germline, CDR1 is SNHLY and CDR2 FYNNEI. The CDR3 nucleotides read TGTGCCAGCAGTGTAAAAGCGAACTATGGCTACACCTTC. This sequence encodes CASSVKANYGYTF.

The CDR3 DNA follows: TGTGCCACCAGTGATCCAACCGCTAAGGACAGTTTAGCCAAAAACATTCAGTACTTC. Residues: CATSDPTAKDSLAKNIQYF. The chain combines TRBV24-1 with TRBJ2-4; possibly TRBD1 for D (6 bases). This CDR3 contains 19 residues. Germline CDR1 is KGHDR and CDR2 is SFDVKD. Trimming removed 3 bases from V and 0 bases from J, with 20 bases in between.

V usage is TRBV27 and J usage is TRBJ2-1; D is unclear. Germline values: CDR1 MNHEY, CDR2 SMNVEV (reference sequence). The CDR3 is 11 residues long. V was shortened by 5 bases and J by 4 bases, with 3 bases between the two germline ends. CDR3 coding DNA: TGTGCCAGCAGTGGTTACAATGAGCAGTTCTTC. Translating it yields CASSGYNEQFF.

This chain uses TRBV23-1 with TRBJ2-2, with a possible D match to TRBD2 (6 bases). TRBV23-1 is placed among ORFs of uncertain function. The CDR3 has 21 residues. V was pared by 4 bases and J by 1 base, with 28 bases between. The DNA for the CDR3 is TGCGCCAGCAGTCCCGACCGCGGCAGGGTACCCGGGAGAGAGAACACCGGGGAGCTGTTTTTT. It codes for CASSPDRGRVPGRENTGELFF.

This chain links TRBV10-3 with TRBJ1-2; D might be TRBD1 (5 bases). Germline V gene sequence: CDR1 ENHRY, CDR2 SYGVKD. Trimming took off 6 bases at V and 6 bases at J, with 14 bases between the two ends. This CDR3 is 13 amino acids long. CDR3 amino acids: CAISPGLKDGYTF. CDR3 DNA sequence: TGTGCCATCAGCCCGGGACTTAAGGATGGCTACACCTTC.

The DNA for the CDR3 is TGTGCCAGCTCACCACAGGGGGGAGATTCCGGGGAGCTGTTTTTT. Translation gives CASSPQGGDSGELFF. The gene calls are TRBV18 and TRBJ2-2; D may match TRBD1 or TRBD2 (6 bases each). CDR3 length: 15 amino acids. Germline V lookup: CDR1 KGHSH, CDR2 LQKENI. The ends were cut back, 1 base at V and 6 bases at J, with 12 bases in the middle. The entire variable domain, with the rest obtained from reference TRBV18 and TRBJ2-2, is as follows: NAGVMQNPRHLVRRRGQEARLRCSPMKGHSHVYWYRQLPEEGLKFMVYLQKENIIDESGMPKERFSAEFPKEGPSILRIQQVVRGDSAAYFCASSPQGGDSGELFFGEGSRLTVL.

This clone was seen more than once but under ten times. The chain employs TRBV13 and TRBJ2-1; D gene uncertain. Between the trimmed V and J ends, which lost 2 bases and 12 bases, there was a span of 14 bases. From germline, CDR1 is PRHDT and CDR2 FYEKMQ (reference sequence). The CDR3 is 13 residues long. The CDR3 sequence is CASSLRRATGQFF. The CDR3 DNA reads as TGTGCCAGCAGCTTACGTAGGGCAACGGGGCAGTTCTTC.

Regarding this clone: Other DNA sequences from this sample encode an identical CDR3 as well. V and J are TRBV7-9 and TRBJ2-7, with 8 bases that match TRBD1. Germline CDR1 and CDR2: SEHNR and FQNEAQ (reference sequence). V dropped 6 bases and J dropped 0; count of bases not matched to a gene: 4. This CDR3 is built from 14 residues. This chain's CDR3 is CASSSDRGSYEQYF. The CDR3 DNA reads as TGTGCCAGCAGTTCCGACAGGGGCTCCTACGAGCAGTACTTC.

The rearrangement joins TRBV28 to TRBJ1-1; D unclear. The germline gives CDR1 MDHEN, CDR2 SYDVKM. This CDR3 has 14 amino acids. Deletions cut 6 bases from V and 11 bases from J, with 22 bases between. The CDR3 DNA reads TGTGCCAGCAGCCTAACTACGGGCCCCCCGGGGGCTTTCTTT. This encodes CASSLTTGPPGAFF.

This sequence joins TRBV5-8 and TRBJ1-1; D ambiguous. Trimming shortened V by 1 base and J by 6 bases, and 16 bases separated the two germline ends. The CDR3 spans 15 residues. Germline CDR1 reads SGHTS; CDR2 reads YDEGEE. CDR3 in DNA: TGTGCCAGCAGCTTGCAACCGGGCGGGAGGGCTGAAGCTTTCTTT. Residues: CASSLQPGGRAEAFF.

This chain uses TRBV5-1 with TRBJ2-7; no firm D call. The CDR3 is 12 residues long. Trimming left V 4 bases short and J 2 bases short, with 7 bases between. The germline gives CDR1 SGHRS, CDR2 YFSETQ. This CDR3 is CASSLTAYEQYF. The DNA for the CDR3 is TGCGCCAGCAGCCTCACAGCCTACGAGCAGTACTTC. Looking up the rest from reference TRBV5-1 and TRBJ2-7 gives the full variable domain: KAGVTQTPRYLIKTRGQQVTLSCSPISGHRSVSWYQQTPGQGLQFLFEYFSETQRNKGNFPGRFSGRQFSNSRSEMNVSTLELGDSALYLCASSLTAYEQYFGPGTRLTVT.

V usage is TRBV21-1 and J usage is TRBJ1-2. TRBV21-1 is an annotated pseudogene. The CDR3 consists of 14 residues. This CDR3 is CASSKVGRGRGYTF. CDR3 DNA sequence: TGTGCCAGCAGCAAAGTAGGTAGGGGACGTGGCTACACCTTC.

The rearrangement joins TRBV28 to TRBJ1-4, with 9 nucleotides matching TRBD1. With 2 bases clipped from V and 7 bases from J, the junction kept 5 bases outside the gene matches. From germline, CDR1 is MDHEN and CDR2 SYDVKM. CDR3 size: 15 residues. The DNA of the CDR3 is TGTGCCAGCAGTTTACGACAGGGGGTCGCTGAAAAACTGTTTTTT. The encoded protein is CASSLRQGVAEKLFF.

This clone occurred once. The rearrangement uses TRBV3-1 (or the pseudogene TRBV3-2) and TRBJ1-2; D gene ambiguous. Germline V gene sequence: CDR1 LGHDT, CDR2 YNNKEL (reference sequence). This CDR3 contains 13 residues. The V end was cut by 3 bases, the J end by 4 bases, with 9 bases between. CDR3 residues: CASSQLSVYGYTF. CDR3 nucleotides: TGTGCCAGCAGCCAGCTCAGTGTCTATGGCTACACCTTC.

The CDR3 loop reads CASSIPGQGSSQPQHF. The CDR3 DNA is TGTGCCAGTAGTATCCCGGGACAGGGGTCAAGTCAGCCCCAGCATTTT. The chain carries TRBV19 and TRBJ1-5, with 10 positions matching TRBD1. CDR3 length: 16 residues. The V gene end was trimmed by 3 bases and the J gene end by 6 bases; junction bases not matched to a gene: 8. CDR1 and CDR2 (germline): LNHDA, SQIVND (reference sequence).

This clone was seen a handful of times. The rearrangement joins TRBV7-9 to TRBJ2-1; 10 bases line up with TRBD2. This CDR3 has 16 residues. Losses at the gene ends were 0 bases for V and 2 bases for J; bases not matched to a gene: 1. CDR1 SEHNR and CDR2 FQNEAQ come from the germline V gene (reference sequence). In nucleotides, the CDR3 is TGTGCCAGCAGCTTAGCACTAGCGGGGACCTACAATGAGCAGTTCTTC. This sequence encodes CASSLALAGTYNEQFF.

The table lists this clone with a count of one. The chain recombines TRBV5-1 with TRBJ1-4; 10 bases agree with TRBD1. Germline CDR1 is SGHRS and CDR2 is YFSETQ. The junction had 0 bases not matched to a gene; V was cut back by 0 bases and J by 7 bases. This CDR3 has 14 residues. The CDR3: CASSLGTGGEKLFF. Written as DNA, the CDR3 is TGCGCCAGCAGCTTGGGGACAGGGGGTGAAAAACTGTTTTTT. The full variable domain, its missing parts supplied by reference TRBV5-1 and TRBJ1-4, is KAGVTQTPRYLIKTRGQQVTLSCSPISGHRSVSWYQQTPGQGLQFLFEYFSETQRNKGNFPGRFSGRQFSNSRSEMNVSTLELGDSALYLCASSLGTGGEKLFFGSGTQLSVL.